Each of the 7 T cell receptor beta chains below was sequenced from the same sample in a study of molecular identifiers for immune sequencing clone quantification (dated by TCRdb to 2017 to 2018). Receptor amplification or capture employed PCR. Sequencing relied on an Illumina HiSeq 4000. TCRdb applied fastp at Q25 and MiXCR to the public reads, then kept only in-frame beta chains. CDR3 protein sequences are deduplicated, and each keeps its most common genes and DNA. Recorded for this sample are about 640,000 distinct CDR3 sequences; 20% of them occurred a single time. Together, the top ten hold about 0.9% of the sample. Sequencing was carried out using naive CD8+ T cells from blood, with Jurkat cell RNA spiked in. The cell subset or site label corresponds to: FACS-sorted CD8+CD4-CCR7+CD45RA+ naive T cells. Receptor source: a human donor in good health. Some libraries in this study had Jurkat cell RNA spiked in.

This clonotype was recorded at least ten times. J is TRBJ1-4 and V is TRBV29-1, with D unresolved. V was clipped by 0 bases and J by 5 bases, with 10 bases between them. The germline V gene encodes CDR1 SQVTM and CDR2 ANQGSEA. The CDR3 totals 14 residues. The CDR3 coding sequence is TGCAGCGTTGAAGATGACCAGGAGAATGAAAAACTGTTTTTT. Amino acids: CSVEDDQENEKLFF.

This clonotype showed up just a few times. Germline is not matched at one junction end, which may reflect a read error. The chain has TRBV9 and TRBJ2-5; D uncertain. Germline assignment: CDR1 SGDLS and CDR2 YYNGEE. The CDR3 totals 12 residues. CDR3 residues: CVSSDMAETQYF. CDR3 coding DNA: TGTGTCAGCAGCGACATGGCCGAGACCCAGTACTTC.

The chain joins TRBV9 to TRBJ2-6; the D gene is possibly TRBD1 (5 bases). The CDR3 runs 18 residues. The germline V gene has CDR1 SGDLS and CDR2 YYNGEE. The germline V and J ends were trimmed by 0 bases and 0 bases, with 13 bases remaining between them. DNA for the CDR3: TGTGCCAGCAGCGTAGAGGCAGGGTCAAGCTCTGGGGCCAACGTCCTGACTTTC. Amino acid sequence: CASSVEAGSSSGANVLTF. The full variable domain, completed using reference TRBV9 and TRBJ2-6, is DSGVTQTPKHLITATGQRVTLRCSPRSGDLSVYWYQQSLDQGLQFLIQYYNGEERAKGNILERFSAQQFPDLHSELNLSSLELGDSALYFCASSVEAGSSSGANVLTFGAGSRLTVL.

This clonotype came up many times. The J gene is TRBJ2-7, the V gene TRBV6-1; D is undetermined. The V gene lost 5 bases and the J gene lost 6 bases, with 14 bases spanning the gap. Germline loops: CDR1 MNHNS, CDR2 SASEGT. CDR3 size: 13 residues. The CDR3 bases are TGTGCCAGCAGTTTCCTTATGACGGCCGAGCAGTACTTC. Translation gives CASSFLMTAEQYF.

This clonotype was recorded many times. This chain joins TRBV6-6 and TRBJ2-1, with 9 bases aligning to TRBD2. Germline V gene sequence: CDR1 MNHNY, CDR2 SVGAGI (reference sequence). The trim removed 6 bases at V and 8 bases at J, leaving 17 bases unmatched. CDR3 length: 17 residues. The chain's CDR3 is CASSQGGWREGLDEQFF. CDR3 bases: TGTGCCAGCAGCCAAGGTGGGTGGCGGGAGGGCCTCGATGAGCAGTTCTTC.

V gene TRBV3-1 combines with J gene TRBJ2-5; the match to TRBD2 covers 7 bases. V was pared by 4 bases and J by 5 bases, with 13 bases of the junction left unmatched. From germline, CDR1 is LGHDT and CDR2 YNNKEL (reference sequence). The CDR3 sequence is 16 residues long. The CDR3: CASSRVRGESEETQYF. The CDR3 bases are TGTGCCAGCAGCCGGGTCCGGGGGGAAAGCGAGGAGACCCAGTACTTC.

This clonotype has at least ten counts. V is TRBV7-2 and J is TRBJ2-3, with D possibly being TRBD1 (5 bases). V was trimmed by 5 bases and J by 3 bases, leaving 15 bases between them. CDR1 and CDR2 from the germline V gene are SGHTA and FQGNSA. The CDR3 has 15 amino acids. DNA of the CDR3: TGTGCCAGCAGCCCTTTGGACACCCTTACAGATACGCAGTATTTT. This gives the protein CASSPLDTLTDTQYF.